Presented here are 7 T cell receptor beta chains from one specimen sequenced in a study of T cell changes during pregnancy in multiple sclerosis. The repertoire was sequenced with immunoSEQ multiplex PCR; TCRdb's copy has only in-frame clones and lacks some. The sample has about 73,000 clones, 85% to 95% seen once; the top ten hold less than 3.5%. The specimen was peripheral blood, collected in the third trimester of pregnancy. The receptors were sampled from a female donor in good health, enrolled as a control in a pregnancy study.

This sequence joins TRBV7-2 and TRBJ2-6; D is perhaps TRBD1 (5 bases). This CDR3 is 15 amino acids long. Trimming stripped 3 bases from V and 3 bases from J, with 9 bases between. The V gene's germline CDR1 is SGHTA and CDR2 FQGNSA. This chain's CDR3 is CASSFLGVGANVLTF. DNA of the CDR3: TGTGCCAGCAGCTTTTTAGGGGTTGGGGCCAACGTCCTGACTTTC. The full variable domain, completed using reference TRBV7-2 and TRBJ2-6, is GAGVSQSPSNKVTEKGKDVELRCDPISGHTALYWYRQSLGQGLEFLIYFQGNSAPDKSGLPSDRFSAERTGGSVSTLTIQRTQQEDSAVYLCASSFLGVGANVLTFGAGSRLTVL.

This clone was observed a single time. V is TRBV4-3 and J is TRBJ2-3; D unresolved. The CDR3 has 11 residues. CDR1 is LGHNA and CDR2 is YSLEER in the germline V gene. Trimming removed 9 bases at V and 8 bases at J, with 12 bases between. The CDR3 loop is CASQFPPTQYF. CDR3 nucleotide sequence: TGCGCCAGTCAGTTCCCCCCTACGCAGTATTTT.

The chain recombines TRBV5-6 with TRBJ1-5, with D perhaps matching TRBD1 (5 bases). This CDR3 spans 15 amino acids. The germline V gene has CDR1 SGHDT and CDR2 YYEEEE. The V end lost 2 bases, the J end lost 7 bases, and 16 bases lay between the germline ends. CDR3 loop: CASSLGDIRGQPQHF. CDR3 in DNA: TGTGCCAGCAGCTTAGGTGACATAAGGGGACAGCCCCAGCATTTT.

V usage is TRBV28 and J usage is TRBJ1-2; D call uncertain. CDR1 is MDHEN and CDR2 is SYDVKM in the germline V gene. Trimming took off 6 bases at V and 7 bases at J, with 18 bases between the two ends. The CDR3 runs to 14 residues. CDR3 nucleotides: TGTGCCAGCAGCTACCCGGCCGGGAGACTTGGCTACACCTTC. This codes for CASSYPAGRLGYTF.

The V call is TRBV2, the J call TRBJ1-2; TRBD1 aligns across 7 bases. The CDR3 has 14 amino acids. V lost 5 bases to trimming and J lost 4 bases; unmatched junction nucleotides: 7. Germline loops: CDR1 SNHLY, CDR2 FYNNEI. The chain's CDR3 is CASSMGQTTYGYTF. CDR3 sequence (DNA): TGTGCCAGCAGTATGGGACAGACAACCTATGGCTACACCTTC.

The chain combines TRBV7-2 with TRBJ2-5, with D maybe TRBD1 (6 bases). CDR3 length: 14 amino acids. V was shortened by 5 bases and J by 4 bases, with 14 bases between the two germline ends. Germline V gene sequence: CDR1 SGHTA, CDR2 FQGNSA. CDR3 bases: TGTGCCAGCAGCCAAACAGGGAGAACAGAGACCCAGTACTTC. This codes for CASSQTGRTETQYF.

The chain recombines TRBV4-1 with TRBJ2-6; the D is unclear. Trimming removed 1 base at V and 3 bases at J, with 10 bases between. Germline V lookup: CDR1 MGHRA, CDR2 YSYEKL. CDR3 length: 16 residues. This CDR3 is CASSQAPRFGANVLTF. CDR3 coding DNA: TGCGCCAGCAGCCAAGCTCCCAGGTTTGGGGCCAACGTCCTGACTTTC.